The 21 T cell receptor beta chains reported below all come from one sample, sequenced in a study of T cell repertoires in cytomegalovirus infection. TCRdb itself ran the reads through MiXCR, one entry per CDR3 protein. This sample yields 630,000 or so distinct CDR3 sequences, of which 20% to 30% are seen a single time; approximately 8.2% belongs to the top ten. The sample taken for sequencing was CD8+ T cells from PBMCs. These receptors all come from a human donor in good health (CMV status not recorded). Some clones in this sample may be carry-over from other donors' samples.

Many counts were recorded for this clonotype. This sequence joins TRBV6-2 or TRBV6-3 and TRBJ2-1; D might be TRBD1 (6 bases). Germline assignment: CDR1 MNHEY and CDR2 SVGEGT. This CDR3 comprises 11 residues. Between the trimmed V and J ends, which lost 10 bases and 7 bases, there was a span of 11 bases. The CDR3 loop is CAISRGNEQFF. For the CDR3, the DNA is TGTGCCATCTCCAGGGGAAATGAGCAGTTCTTC.

With regard to this clonotype: It may be a read error: a sequence one base away is much more abundant. The V call is TRBV28, the J call TRBJ2-6, with D perhaps TRBD1 (5 bases). CDR3 size: 15 residues. Germline CDR1 reads MDHEN; CDR2 reads SYDVKM. CDR3 protein: CASSLASSGANVPTF. The CDR3 bases are TGTGCCAGCAGTTTAGCCAGCTCTGGGGCCAACGTCCCGACTTTC. Filled out from reference TRBV28 and TRBJ2-6, the complete variable domain reads DVKVTQSSRYLVKRTGEKVFLECVQDMDHENMFWYRQDPGLGLRLIYFSYDVKMKEKGDIPEGYSVSREKKERFSLILESASTNQTSMYLCASSLASSGANVPTFGAGSRLTVL.

The chain joins TRBV5-6 to TRBJ2-3; tentatively, D is TRBD2 (6 bases). The CDR3 spans 14 residues. CDR1 is SGHDT and CDR2 is YYEEEE in the germline V gene. V was trimmed by 3 bases and J by 9 bases, leaving 17 bases between them. CDR3 region: CASSSGTSPVTQYF. CDR3 in DNA: TGTGCCAGCAGCTCCGGGACTTCTCCAGTGACGCAGTATTTT.

This sequence joins TRBV6-6 and TRBJ1-4; no clear D gene. Germline V CDR1 and CDR2: MNHNY, SVGAGI (reference sequence). The V end lost 2 bases, the J end lost 7 bases, and 8 bases lay between the germline ends. The CDR3 has 13 amino acids. For the CDR3, the DNA is TGTGCCAGCAGTTACGCCGACCTTGAAAAACTGTTTTTT. It translates to CASSYADLEKLFF.

The chain is built from TRBV5-1 and TRBJ1-1; 7 positions agree with TRBD1. The ends lost 1 base at V and 5 bases at J; junction bases unmatched: 11. CDR1 is SGHRS, CDR2 YFSETQ, per germline. The CDR3 loop spans 16 amino acids. The CDR3 region has the DNA TGCGCCAGCAGCTTGCATCGAGGGGGCGGTCGAACTGAAGCTTTCTTT. It specifies CASSLHRGGGRTEAFF.

This clonotype has a count of ten or more. This sequence joins TRBV28 and TRBJ2-1; 9 bases map to TRBD2. Unmatched junction bases numbered 7, after V lost 1 base and J lost 6 bases. CDR1 MDHEN and CDR2 SYDVKM come from the germline V gene. The CDR3 is 16 residues long. Here the CDR3 DNA reads TGTGCCAGCAGTTTATCCGCTAGCGGGGCGGTCAATGAGCAGTTCTTC. It is translated as CASSLSASGAVNEQFF.

This chain links TRBV5-6 with TRBJ2-1; 7 nucleotides align to TRBD2. J gave up 7 bases and V 4 bases, and 5 bases lay outside the gene matches. Germline loops: CDR1 SGHDT, CDR2 YYEEEE. The CDR3 has 13 residues. The CDR3 sequence is CASSIGEGNEQFF. The CDR3 coding sequence is TGTGCCAGCAGCATCGGGGAGGGGAATGAGCAGTTCTTC.

In its sample, this clonotype was seen a few times. The rearrangement links TRBV6-5 to TRBJ2-1; no clear D gene. From germline, CDR1 is MNHEY and CDR2 SVGAGI. V lost 2 bases, J lost 8 bases, and 4 bases lay in between. CDR3 length equals 11 residues. This chain's CDR3 is CASSYLYEQFF. In nucleotides, the CDR3 is TGTGCCAGCAGTTACCTATATGAGCAGTTCTTC.

The genes are TRBV12-3 or TRBV12-4 and TRBJ1-1; TRBD1 matches 8 bases. V trimming: 4 bases; J trimming: 1 base; junction bases outside the gene matches: 8. The CDR3 consists of 16 residues. The CDR3 sequence is CASSSGDRRGNTEAFF. CDR3 bases: TGTGCCAGCAGTTCTGGGGACAGGCGAGGGAACACTGAAGCTTTCTTT.

This clonotype was found a few times. CDR3: CSVASGRLNTEAFF. The DNA for the CDR3 is TGCAGCGTTGCCTCCGGACGGTTGAACACTGAAGCTTTCTTT. The V and J genes are TRBV29-1 and TRBJ1-1; D unclear. There are 14 residues in the CDR3. Germline CDR1 and CDR2: SQVTM and ANQGSEA. V lost 4 bases and J lost 0, with 12 bases in between.

The chain is built from TRBV12-5 and TRBJ2-1; D unresolved. The V gene lost 4 bases and the J gene lost 4 bases, with 14 bases spanning the gap. Germline-derived CDR1 and CDR2 are LGHNT and FRNRAP. CDR3 length: 15 amino acids. The CDR3 sequence is CASGSRNDLYNEQFF. In nucleotides, the CDR3 is TGTGCTAGTGGTTCGCGGAACGACTTATACAATGAGCAGTTCTTC. Complete variable domain (other parts from reference TRBV12-5 and TRBJ2-1): DARVTQTPRHKVTEMGQEVTMRCQPILGHNTVFWYRQTMMQGLELLAYFRNRAPLDDSGMPKDRFSAEMPDATLATLKIQPSEPRDSAVYFCASGSRNDLYNEQFFGPGTRLTVL.

The gene calls are TRBV29-1 and TRBJ2-1, with TRBD2 matching 12 bases. The CDR3 loop spans 12 amino acids. Germline loops: CDR1 SQVTM, CDR2 ANQGSEA. Losses at the gene ends were 6 bases for V and 9 bases for J; bases not matched to a gene: 3. The CDR3 reads CSVSTSGSEQFF. The CDR3 DNA reads TGCAGCGTGTCGACTAGCGGGAGTGAGCAGTTCTTC.

This chain links TRBV19 with TRBJ1-1, with 7 bases fitting TRBD1. CDR1 and CDR2 from the germline V gene are LNHDA and SQIVND (reference sequence). J gave up 6 bases and V 8 bases, and 9 bases lay outside the gene matches. The CDR3 loop spans 13 amino acids. CDR3 sequence reads: CASSKTGKSEAFF. CDR3 sequence (DNA): TGTGCCAGTTCGAAGACAGGGAAGTCTGAAGCTTTCTTT.

This clonotype turned up a few times. The chain joins TRBV7-8 to TRBJ2-7, with TRBD2 matching over 12 bases. This CDR3 is 15 amino acids long. Germline V gene lookup returns CDR1 SGHVS and CDR2 FQNEAQ. The trim removed 5 bases at V and 6 bases at J, leaving 8 bases unmatched. Here the CDR3 DNA reads TGTGCCAGCAGCCCTCGGACTAGCGGGGAAGTCGAGCAGTACTTC. It yields the protein CASSPRTSGEVEQYF.

J is TRBJ2-1 and V is TRBV7-3; 8 bases agree with TRBD2. The length of the CDR3 is 12 residues. Losses at the gene ends were 8 bases for V and 6 bases for J; bases not matched to a gene: 3. Germline V gene data show CDR1 as SGHTA and CDR2 as FQGTGA. The CDR3 region is CASGGGPNEQFF. In DNA, the CDR3 is TGTGCCAGCGGCGGGGGGCCCAATGAGCAGTTCTTC.

The chain recombines TRBV7-6 with TRBJ2-1, with TRBD2 identical over 15 bases. This CDR3 is 19 amino acids long. With V trimmed by 1 base and J by 5 bases, 9 bases remained unmatched. Per the germline V gene, CDR1 is SGHVS and CDR2 is FNYEAQ. CDR3 sequence: CASSLDPGLAGGRDNEQFF. The CDR3 region has the DNA TGTGCCAGCAGCTTAGACCCGGGACTAGCGGGGGGCCGGGACAATGAGCAGTTCTTC. Full variable domain (remainder filled in from reference TRBV7-6 and TRBJ2-1): GAGVSQSPRYKVTKRGQDVALRCDPISGHVSLYWYRQALGQGPEFLTYFNYEAQQDKSGLPNDRFSAERPEGSISTLTIQRTEQRDSAMYRCASSLDPGLAGGRDNEQFFGPGTRLTVL.

This clonotype was counted a few times. V is TRBV27 and J is TRBJ1-5, with no clear D. This CDR3 contains 14 residues. With 5 bases removed from V and 7 bases from J, the gap between germline ends came to 15 bases. Germline-derived CDR1 and CDR2 are MNHEY and SMNVEV (reference sequence). The CDR3 DNA is TGTGCCAGCAGTAATATAGGGTCAGTGCAGCCCCAGCATTTT. It translates to CASSNIGSVQPQHF.

About this clonotype itself: This may stem from a read error, because a much larger clone lies one nucleotide away. J is TRBJ2-7 and V is TRBV4-1, with TRBD2 identical over 10 bases. The ends lost 0 bases at V and 10 bases at J; junction bases unmatched: 9. CDR1 and CDR2 from the germline V gene are MGHRA and YSYEKL. The CDR3 loop spans 15 amino acids. The CDR3, as DNA: TGCGCCAGCAGCCAAGAAAGAGCGGGGGGGCCGAACCAGTACTTC. Protein product: CASSQERAGGPNQYF.

This clonotype was detected ten times or more. The chain recombines TRBV6-5 with TRBJ1-1, with TRBD1 matching 8 bases. Trimming removed 0 bases from V and 11 bases from J; junction bases left unmatched: 5. The CDR3 has 13 amino acids. CDR1 is MNHEY and CDR2 is SVGAGI in the germline V gene. CDR3 nucleotides: TGTGCCAGCAGTTACTCAGGACAGGGAGAGGCTTTCTTT. Protein product: CASSYSGQGEAFF.

This clonotype was recorded many times. This chain links TRBV29-1 with TRBJ1-1, with D hard to call. The CDR3 contains 14 residues. In germline, CDR1 is SQVTM, CDR2 ANQGSEA. V shed 4 bases and J shed 0 bases, with 12 bases lying between them. CDR3 in DNA: TGCAGCGTTGTTGGGAACAACTTGAACACTGAAGCTTTCTTT. Its translation is CSVVGNNLNTEAFF.

The gene calls are TRBV7-6 and TRBJ1-2; D is possibly TRBD1 (6 bases). The CDR3 totals 15 residues. CDR1 and CDR2 from the germline V gene are SGHVS and FNYEAQ. Trimming shortened V by 5 bases and J by 7 bases, and 20 bases separated the two germline ends. The DNA of the CDR3 is TGTGCCAGCAGCCCGATGGTGGGGGCTACTGCTGGCTACACCTTC. This translates into CASSPMVGATAGYTF. Supplemented by reference TRBV7-6 and TRBJ1-2, the full variable domain reads GAGVSQSPRYKVTKRGQDVALRCDPISGHVSLYWYRQALGQGPEFLTYFNYEAQQDKSGLPNDRFSAERPEGSISTLTIQRTEQRDSAMYRCASSPMVGATAGYTFGSGTRLTVV.